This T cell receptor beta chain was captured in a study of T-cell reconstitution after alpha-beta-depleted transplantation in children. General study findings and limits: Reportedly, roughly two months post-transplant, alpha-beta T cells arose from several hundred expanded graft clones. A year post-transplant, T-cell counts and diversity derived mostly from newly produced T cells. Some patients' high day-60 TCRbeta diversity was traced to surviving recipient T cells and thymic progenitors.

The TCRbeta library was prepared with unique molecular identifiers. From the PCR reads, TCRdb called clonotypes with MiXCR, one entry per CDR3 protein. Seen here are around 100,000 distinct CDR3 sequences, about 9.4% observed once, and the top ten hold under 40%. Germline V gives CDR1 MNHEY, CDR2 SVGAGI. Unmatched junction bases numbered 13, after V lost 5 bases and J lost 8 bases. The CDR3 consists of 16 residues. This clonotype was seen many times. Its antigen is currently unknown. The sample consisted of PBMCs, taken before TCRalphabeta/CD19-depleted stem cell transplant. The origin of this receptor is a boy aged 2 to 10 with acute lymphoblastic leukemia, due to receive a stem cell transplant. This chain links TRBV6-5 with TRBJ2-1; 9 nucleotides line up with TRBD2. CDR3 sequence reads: CASSRTTSGSGDEQFF. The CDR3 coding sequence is TGTGCCAGCAGTCGCACGACTAGCGGAAGCGGGGATGAGCAGTTCTTC.